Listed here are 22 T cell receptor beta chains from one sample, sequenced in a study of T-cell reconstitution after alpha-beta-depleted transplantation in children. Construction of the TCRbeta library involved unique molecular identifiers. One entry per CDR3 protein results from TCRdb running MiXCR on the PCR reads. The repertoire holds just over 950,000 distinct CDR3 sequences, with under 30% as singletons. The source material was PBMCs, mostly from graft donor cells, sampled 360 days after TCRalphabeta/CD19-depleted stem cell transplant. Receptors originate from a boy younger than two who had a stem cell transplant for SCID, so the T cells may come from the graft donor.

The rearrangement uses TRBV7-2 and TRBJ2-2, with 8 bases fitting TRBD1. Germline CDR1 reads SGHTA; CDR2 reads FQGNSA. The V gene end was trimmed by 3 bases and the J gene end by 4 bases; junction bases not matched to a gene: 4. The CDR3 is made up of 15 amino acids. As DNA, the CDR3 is TGTGCCAGCAGCTTCCAGGGGGCGGTCACCGGGGAGCTGTTTTTT. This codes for CASSFQGAVTGELFF.

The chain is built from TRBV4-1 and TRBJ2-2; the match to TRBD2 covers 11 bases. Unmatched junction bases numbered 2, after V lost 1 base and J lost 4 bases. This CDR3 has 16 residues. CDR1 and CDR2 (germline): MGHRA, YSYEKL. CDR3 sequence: CASSQASGGFTGELFF. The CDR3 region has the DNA TGCGCCAGCAGCCAAGCTAGCGGGGGGTTCACCGGGGAGCTGTTTTTT.

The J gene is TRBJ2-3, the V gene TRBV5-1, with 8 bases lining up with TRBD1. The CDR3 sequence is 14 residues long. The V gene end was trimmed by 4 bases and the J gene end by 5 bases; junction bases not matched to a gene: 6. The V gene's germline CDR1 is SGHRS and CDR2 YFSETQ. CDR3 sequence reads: CASSPGTGQDTQYF. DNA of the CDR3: TGCGCCAGCAGCCCGGGGACAGGTCAAGATACGCAGTATTTT.

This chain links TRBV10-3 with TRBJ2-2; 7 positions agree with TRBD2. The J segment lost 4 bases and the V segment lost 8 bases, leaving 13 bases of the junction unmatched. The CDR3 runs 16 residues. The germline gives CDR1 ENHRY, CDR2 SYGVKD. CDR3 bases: TGTGCCATCCGAGCGTGGGGGGGAGTGAGCACCGGGGAGCTGTTTTTT. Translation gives CAIRAWGGVSTGELFF.

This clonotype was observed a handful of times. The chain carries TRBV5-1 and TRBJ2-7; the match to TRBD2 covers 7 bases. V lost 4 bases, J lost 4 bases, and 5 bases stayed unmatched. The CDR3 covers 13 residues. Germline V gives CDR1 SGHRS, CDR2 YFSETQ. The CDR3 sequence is CASSGEGRYEQYF. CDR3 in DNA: TGCGCCAGCAGCGGGGAGGGTCGGTACGAGCAGTACTTC. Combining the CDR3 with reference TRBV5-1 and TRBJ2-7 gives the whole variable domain KAGVTQTPRYLIKTRGQQVTLSCSPISGHRSVSWYQQTPGQGLQFLFEYFSETQRNKGNFPGRFSGRQFSNSRSEMNVSTLELGDSALYLCASSGEGRYEQYFGPGTRLTVT.

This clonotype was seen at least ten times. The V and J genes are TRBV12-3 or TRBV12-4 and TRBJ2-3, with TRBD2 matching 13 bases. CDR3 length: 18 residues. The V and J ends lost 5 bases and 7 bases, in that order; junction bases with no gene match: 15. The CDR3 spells CASSLARPTSGGLNTQYF. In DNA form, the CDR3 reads TGTGCCAGCAGTCTGGCCCGCCCGACTAGCGGGGGGCTTAATACGCAGTATTTT.

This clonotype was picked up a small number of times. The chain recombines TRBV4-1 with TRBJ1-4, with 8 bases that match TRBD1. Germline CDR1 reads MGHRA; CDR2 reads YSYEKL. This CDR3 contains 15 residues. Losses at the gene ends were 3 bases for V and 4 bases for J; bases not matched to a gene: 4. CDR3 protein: CASSHGTGINEKLFF. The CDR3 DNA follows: TGCGCCAGCAGCCATGGGACAGGAATTAATGAAAAACTGTTTTTT.

CDR3 in amino acids: CASSLARGLGIWPLHF. The DNA of the CDR3 is TGTGCCAGCAGCTTAGCCAGGGGCCTAGGTATTTGGCCCCTCCACTTT. The chain combines TRBV7-8 with TRBJ1-6; perhaps TRBD1 as D (6 bases). Trimming stripped 0 bases from V and 13 bases from J, with 19 bases between. The CDR3 sequence is 16 residues long. CDR1 is SGHVS, CDR2 FQNEAQ, per germline. Filled out from reference TRBV7-8 and TRBJ1-6, the complete variable domain reads GAGVSQSPRYKVAKRGQDVALRCDPISGHVSLFWYQQALGQGPEFLTYFQNEAQLDKSGLPSDRFFAERPEGSVSTLKIQRTQQEDSAVYLCASSLARGLGIWPLHFGNGTRLTVT.

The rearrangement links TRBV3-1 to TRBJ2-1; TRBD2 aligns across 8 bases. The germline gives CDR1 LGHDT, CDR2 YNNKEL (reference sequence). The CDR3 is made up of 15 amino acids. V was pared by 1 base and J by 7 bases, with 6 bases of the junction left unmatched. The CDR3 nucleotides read TGTGCCAGCAGCCAAGTTAGCGGGGTGGGGAATGAGCAGTTCTTC. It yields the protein CASSQVSGVGNEQFF.

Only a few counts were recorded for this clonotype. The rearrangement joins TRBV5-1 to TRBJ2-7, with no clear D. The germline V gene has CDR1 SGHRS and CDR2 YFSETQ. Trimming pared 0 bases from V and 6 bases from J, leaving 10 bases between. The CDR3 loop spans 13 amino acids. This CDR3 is CASSLGVGVEQYF. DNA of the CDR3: TGCGCCAGCAGCTTGGGGGTAGGCGTCGAGCAGTACTTC.

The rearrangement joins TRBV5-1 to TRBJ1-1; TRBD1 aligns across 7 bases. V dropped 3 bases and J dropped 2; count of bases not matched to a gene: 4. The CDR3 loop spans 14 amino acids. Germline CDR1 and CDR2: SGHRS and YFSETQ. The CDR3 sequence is CASSWGDSNTEAFF. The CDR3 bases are TGCGCCAGCAGCTGGGGGGACAGTAACACTGAAGCTTTCTTT.

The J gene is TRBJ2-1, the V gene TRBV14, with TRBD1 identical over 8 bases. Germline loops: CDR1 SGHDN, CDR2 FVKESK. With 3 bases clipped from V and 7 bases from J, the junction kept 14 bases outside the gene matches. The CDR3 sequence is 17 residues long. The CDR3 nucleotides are TGTGCCAGCAGCCAGCCTAAAGCAGGGGGCACAAGAAATGAGCAGTTCTTC. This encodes CASSQPKAGGTRNEQFF.

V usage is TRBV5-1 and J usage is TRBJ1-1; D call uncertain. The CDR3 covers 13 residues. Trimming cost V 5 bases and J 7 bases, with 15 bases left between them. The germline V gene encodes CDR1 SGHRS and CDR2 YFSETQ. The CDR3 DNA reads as TGCGCCAGCAGTAGACCCCAATTGGGTGAAGCTTTCTTT. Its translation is CASSRPQLGEAFF.

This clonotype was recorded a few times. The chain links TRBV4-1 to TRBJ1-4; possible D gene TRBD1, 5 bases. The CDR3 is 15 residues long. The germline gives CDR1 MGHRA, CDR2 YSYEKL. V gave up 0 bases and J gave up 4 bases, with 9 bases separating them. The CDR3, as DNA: TGCGCCAGCAGCCAAGAGGGGCAGAGTAATGAAAAACTGTTTTTT. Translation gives CASSQEGQSNEKLFF.

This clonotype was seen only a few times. The CDR3 loop reads CAISEEGAGGNTIYF. Here the CDR3 DNA reads TGTGCCATCAGTGAGGAGGGGGCAGGTGGAAACACCATATATTTT. The chain has TRBV10-3 and TRBJ1-3; 7 positions agree with TRBD1. J gave up 3 bases and V 2 bases, and 4 bases lay outside the gene matches. The V gene's germline CDR1 is ENHRY and CDR2 SYGVKD. The length of the CDR3 is 15 residues.

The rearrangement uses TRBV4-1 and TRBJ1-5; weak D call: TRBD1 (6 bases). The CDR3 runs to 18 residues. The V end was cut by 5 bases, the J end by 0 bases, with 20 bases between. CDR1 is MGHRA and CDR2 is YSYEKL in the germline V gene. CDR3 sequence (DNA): TGCGCCAGCAGCGCAGAGGAAAGAGGACAGAATAGCAATCAGCCCCAGCATTTT. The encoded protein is CASSAEERGQNSNQPQHF.

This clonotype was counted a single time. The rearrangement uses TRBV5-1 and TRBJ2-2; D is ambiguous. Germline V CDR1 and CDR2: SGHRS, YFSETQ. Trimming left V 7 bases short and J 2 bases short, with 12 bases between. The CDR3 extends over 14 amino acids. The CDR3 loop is CASGTIPNTGELFF. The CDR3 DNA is TGCGCCAGCGGCACGATCCCTAACACCGGGGAGCTGTTTTTT. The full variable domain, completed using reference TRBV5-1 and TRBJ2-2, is KAGVTQTPRYLIKTRGQQVTLSCSPISGHRSVSWYQQTPGQGLQFLFEYFSETQRNKGNFPGRFSGRQFSNSRSEMNVSTLELGDSALYLCASGTIPNTGELFFGEGSRLTVL.

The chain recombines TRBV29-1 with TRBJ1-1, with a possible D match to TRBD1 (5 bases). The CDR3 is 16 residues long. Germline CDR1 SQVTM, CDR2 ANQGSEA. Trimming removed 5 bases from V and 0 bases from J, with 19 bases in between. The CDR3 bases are TGCAGCGTTCGATACCGGGGGATTGACATGAACACTGAAGCTTTCTTT. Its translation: CSVRYRGIDMNTEAFF.

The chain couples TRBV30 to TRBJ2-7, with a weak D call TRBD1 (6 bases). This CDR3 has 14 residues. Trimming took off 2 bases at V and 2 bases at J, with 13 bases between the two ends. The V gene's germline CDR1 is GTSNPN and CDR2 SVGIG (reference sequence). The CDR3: CAWSLDRGAYEQYF. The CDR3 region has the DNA TGTGCCTGGAGTCTGGACAGAGGGGCCTACGAGCAGTACTTC.

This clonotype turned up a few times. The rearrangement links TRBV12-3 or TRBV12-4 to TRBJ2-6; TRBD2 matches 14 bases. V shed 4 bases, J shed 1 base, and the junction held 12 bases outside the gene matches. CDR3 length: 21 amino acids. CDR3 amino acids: CASSSARGTSGGMSGANVLTF. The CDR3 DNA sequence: TGTGCCAGCAGTTCCGCCCGGGGGACTAGCGGGGGTATGTCTGGGGCCAACGTCCTGACTTTC.

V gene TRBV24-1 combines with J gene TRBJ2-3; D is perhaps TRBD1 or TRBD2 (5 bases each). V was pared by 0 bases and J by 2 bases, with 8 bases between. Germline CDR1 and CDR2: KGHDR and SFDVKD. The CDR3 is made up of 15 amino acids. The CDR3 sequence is CATSDLGDLTDTQYF. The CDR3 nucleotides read TGTGCCACCAGTGATTTGGGGGACCTCACAGATACGCAGTATTTT.

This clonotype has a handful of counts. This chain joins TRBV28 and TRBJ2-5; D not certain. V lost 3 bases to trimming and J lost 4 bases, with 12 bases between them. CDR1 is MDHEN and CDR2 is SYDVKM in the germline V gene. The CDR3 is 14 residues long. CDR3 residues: CASSFPPILETQYF. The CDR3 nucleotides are TGTGCCAGCAGTTTCCCCCCGATATTAGAGACCCAGTACTTC. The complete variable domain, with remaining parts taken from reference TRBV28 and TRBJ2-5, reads DVKVTQSSRYLVKRTGEKVFLECVQDMDHENMFWYRQDPGLGLRLIYFSYDVKMKEKGDIPEGYSVSREKKERFSLILESASTNQTSMYLCASSFPPILETQYFGPGTRLLVL.